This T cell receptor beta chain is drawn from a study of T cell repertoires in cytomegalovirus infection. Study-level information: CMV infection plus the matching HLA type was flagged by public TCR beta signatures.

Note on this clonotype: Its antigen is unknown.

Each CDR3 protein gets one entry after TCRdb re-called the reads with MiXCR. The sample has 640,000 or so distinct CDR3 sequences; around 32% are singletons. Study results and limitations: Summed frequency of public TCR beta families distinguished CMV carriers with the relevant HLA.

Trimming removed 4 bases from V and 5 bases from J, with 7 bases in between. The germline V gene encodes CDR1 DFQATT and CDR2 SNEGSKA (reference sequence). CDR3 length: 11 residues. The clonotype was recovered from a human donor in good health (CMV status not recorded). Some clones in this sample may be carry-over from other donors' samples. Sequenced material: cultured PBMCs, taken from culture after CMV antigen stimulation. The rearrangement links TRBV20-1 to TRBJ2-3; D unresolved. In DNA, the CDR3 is TGCAGTGCTATATTCCTAGATACGCAGTATTTT. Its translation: CSAIFLDTQYF.